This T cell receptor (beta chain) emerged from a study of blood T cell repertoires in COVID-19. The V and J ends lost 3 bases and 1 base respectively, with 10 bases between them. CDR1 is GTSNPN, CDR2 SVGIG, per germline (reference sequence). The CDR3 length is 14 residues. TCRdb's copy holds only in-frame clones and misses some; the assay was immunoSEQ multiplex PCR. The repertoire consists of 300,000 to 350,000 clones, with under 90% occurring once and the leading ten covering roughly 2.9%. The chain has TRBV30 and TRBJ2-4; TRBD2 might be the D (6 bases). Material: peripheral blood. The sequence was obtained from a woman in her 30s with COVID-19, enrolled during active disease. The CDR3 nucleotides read TGTGCCTGGAGAATCGCGGGGGCCAAAAACATTCAGTACTTC. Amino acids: CAWRIAGAKNIQYF. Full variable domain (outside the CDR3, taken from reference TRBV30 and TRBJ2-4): SQTIHQWPATLVQPVGSPLSLECTVEGTSNPNLYWYRQAAGRGLQLLFYSVGIGQISSEVPQNLSASRPQDRQFILSSKKLLLSDSGFYLCAWRIAGAKNIQYFGAGTRLSVL.